Listed below are T cell receptor beta chains from one sample, sequenced in a study of response to subunit inactivated influenza vaccine. A single record per CDR3 protein comes from TCRdb applying MiXCR to the RT-PCR reads. The repertoire holds about half a million distinct CDR3 sequences, roughly 11% seen once, with approximately 12% in the top ten. The sample consisted of PBMCs from blood, taken roughly 46 days after vaccination. These receptors were taken from a man in his forties or fifties who received an inactivated influenza vaccine. CDR3s include the opening cysteine and the closing phenylalanine or tryptophan. The D gene is left open where the match is weak. Expanded clones get a size class; other rows say once, few or many, or leave the size out.

>TRBJ1-1|-|-|TRBV7-2
CASSLQGRKNTEAFF
TGTGCCAGCAGCTTACAGGGAAGGAAGAACACTGAAGCTTTCTTT
>TRBJ1-1|-|many|TRBV5-1
CASSLIFLGNTEAFF
TGCGCCAGCAGCTTAATATTCCTGGGGAACACTGAAGCTTTCTTT
>TRBJ2-3|-|few|TRBV29-1
CSVAANADTQYF
TGCAGCGTTGCGGCTAACGCAGATACGCAGTATTTT
>TRBJ1-2|-|few|TRBV6-2/TRBV6-3
CASGTAYGYTF
TGTGCCTCCGGGACGGCCTATGGCTACACCTTC
>TRBJ2-2|TRBD1|few|TRBV10-3
CAISDSPGQGAGELFF
TGTGCCATCAGTGACTCTCCGGGACAGGGGGCCGGGGAGCTGTTTTTT
>TRBJ2-1|TRBD2|-|TRBV6-1
CASSNRAGGTEQFF
TGTGCCAGCAGCAACCGAGCGGGAGGCACTGAGCAGTTCTTC
>TRBJ2-1|TRBD2|few|TRBV11-1
CASSPRTSGFNEQFF
TGTGCCAGCAGCCCGAGGACTAGCGGGTTCAATGAGCAGTTCTTC
>TRBJ2-6|-|-|TRBV6-1
CASSRTHRRLSSGANVLTF
TGTGCCAGCAGTCGCACACACAGGAGACTGAGCTCTGGGGCCAACGTCCTGACTTTC
>TRBJ1-2|-|few|TRBV2
CARGFKRNYGYTF
TGTGCCAGGGGTTTTAAGCGCAACTATGGCTACACCTTC
>TRBJ2-5|-|few|TRBV18
CASSPLATETQYF
TGTGCCAGCTCACCATTAGCCACAGAGACCCAGTACTTC
>TRBJ2-2|-|-|TRBV7-3
CASSPDLRGRTNTGELFF
TGTGCCAGCAGCCCCGACCTACGAGGGAGAACGAACACCGGGGAGCTGTTTTTT
>TRBJ2-1|-|many|TRBV29-1
CSVESPTDEQFF
TGCAGCGTTGAAAGCCCGACGGATGAGCAGTTCTTC
>TRBJ2-3|TRBD1|-|TRBV20-1
CSARLTGARTDTQYF
TGCAGTGCTAGATTGACAGGGGCAAGGACAGATACGCAGTATTTT
>TRBJ2-1|TRBD1|-|TRBV14
CASSQEIGQGKQFF
TGTGCCAGCAGCCAAGAGATTGGACAGGGGAAGCAGTTCTTC
>TRBJ1-1|-|-|TRBV20-1
CSAQAARNTEAFF
TGCAGTGCCCAGGCGGCGCGGAACACTGAAGCTTTCTTT
>TRBJ1-6|-|few|TRBV12-3/TRBV12-4
CASSPGAPPLHF
TGTGCCAGCAGCCCCGGGGCGCCACCCCTCCACTTT
>TRBJ1-2|-|-|TRBV20-1
CSAGIAQYGYTF
TGCAGTGCTGGTATAGCCCAATATGGCTACACCTTC
>TRBJ1-1|TRBD1|few|TRBV14
CASSLRTGASEAFF
TGTGCCAGCAGCCTTCGGACAGGGGCCTCGGAAGCTTTCTTT
>TRBJ1-1|-|few|TRBV4-1
CASSQDPWRVRAEAFF
TGCGCCAGCAGCCAAGATCCGTGGAGGGTTCGGGCTGAAGCTTTCTTT
>TRBJ1-6|-|-|TRBV24-1
CATSDRTANSPLHF
TGTGCCACCAGTGACCGGACAGCTAATTCACCCCTCCACTTT
>TRBJ2-2|-|few|TRBV7-8
CASSLRDGADTGELFF
TGTGCCAGCAGCTTAAGGGACGGGGCGGACACCGGGGAGCTGTTTTTT
>TRBJ2-3|-|few|TRBV3-1
CASSRLPGSGTQYF
TGTGCCAGCAGCCGCCTGCCCGGATCGGGGACGCAGTATTTT
>TRBJ1-5|TRBD1|few|TRBV12-3/TRBV12-4
CASNPTGSNQPQHF
TGTGCCAGCAACCCGACAGGGAGCAATCAGCCCCAGCATTTT
>TRBJ2-3|-|-|TRBV20-1
CSARFGTDTQYF
TGCAGTGCTAGATTCGGTACAGATACGCAGTATTTT
>TRBJ1-5|TRBD1|many|TRBV6-1
CASSPDRGDQPQHF
TGTGCCAGCAGCCCCGACAGGGGCGATCAGCCCCAGCATTTT
>TRBJ1-4|-|-|TRBV5-1
CASSLLGPNEKLFF
TGCGCCAGCAGCTTGTTGGGACCTAATGAAAAACTGTTTTTT
>TRBJ2-7|-|few|TRBV15
CATSRDPGRSYEQYF
TGTGCCACCAGCAGAGATCCGGGCAGATCCTACGAGCAGTACTTC
>TRBJ2-1|-|few|TRBV24-1
CATSLTWDNEQFF
TGTGCCACCAGTCTCACCTGGGACAATGAGCAGTTCTTC
>TRBJ2-7|TRBD2|-|TRBV6-5
CASSSTSGRPSSYEQYF
TGTGCCAGCAGTTCCACTAGCGGGAGGCCCAGCTCCTACGAGCAGTACTTC
>TRBJ1-2|-|-|TRBV30
CAWSEDFDSQGYTF
TGTGCCTGGAGCGAAGACTTTGACTCGCAAGGCTACACCTTC
>TRBJ2-5|-|many|TRBV29-1
CSGERSFGETQYF
TGCAGCGGTGAACGCTCCTTCGGAGAGACCCAGTACTTC